Below, 2 T cell receptor beta chains from the same sample are listed, as sequenced in a study of blood T cell repertoires in COVID-19. Assay used: immunoSEQ multiplex PCR; TCRdb lists only in-frame clones, some missing. The sample has hundreds of thousands of clones, 80% to 90% seen once; the top ten hold under 2.5%. The specimen sequenced was PBMCs or T cells enriched from blood (not recorded which). The source is a man aged 30-40 years who had recovered from COVID-19.

The rearrangement joins TRBV6-1 to TRBJ1-1, with D unresolved. V was trimmed by 2 bases and J by 7 bases, leaving 11 bases between them. This CDR3 has 13 amino acids. CDR1 and CDR2 from the germline V gene are MNHNS and SASEGT. CDR3 sequence: CASSERGHLEAFF. The DNA for the CDR3 is TGTGCCAGCAGTGAACGAGGGCACCTTGAAGCTTTCTTT.

The chain has TRBV4-3 and TRBJ2-1; TRBD1 is a possible D gene (6 bases). Germline V gene data show CDR1 as LGHNA and CDR2 as YSLEER. This CDR3 region has 12 residues. Deletions cut 3 bases from V and 10 bases from J, with 10 bases between. The CDR3 DNA reads as TGCGCCAGCAGCCACCACACAGGGGAGCAGTTCTTC. Encoded protein: CASSHHTGEQFF.